This T cell receptor beta chain was found in a study of blood T cell repertoires in COVID-19. On the study more broadly: The analysed material was cDNA or gDNA that came from T cells, B-cell-depleted T cells, or PBMCs.

Using immunoSEQ multiplex PCR, the repertoire was profiled, and TCRdb retains in-frame clones only, with some absent. Of around 240,000 clones in the sample, about 79% were seen once. This clone appeared a single time. This TCR came from a woman aged 35 to 49 who had recovered from COVID-19. The sequencing sample was made of peripheral blood.

The CDR3 loop is CATSRDPGQETQYF. The CDR3 nucleotides are TGTGCCACCAGCAGAGATCCGGGGCAAGAGACCCAGTACTTC. V and J are TRBV15 and TRBJ2-5; a weak D match, TRBD2 (5 bases). The CDR3 is made up of 14 amino acids. V was shortened by 0 bases and J by 2 bases, with 7 bases between the two germline ends. The germline gives CDR1 LNHNV, CDR2 YYDKDF (reference sequence).